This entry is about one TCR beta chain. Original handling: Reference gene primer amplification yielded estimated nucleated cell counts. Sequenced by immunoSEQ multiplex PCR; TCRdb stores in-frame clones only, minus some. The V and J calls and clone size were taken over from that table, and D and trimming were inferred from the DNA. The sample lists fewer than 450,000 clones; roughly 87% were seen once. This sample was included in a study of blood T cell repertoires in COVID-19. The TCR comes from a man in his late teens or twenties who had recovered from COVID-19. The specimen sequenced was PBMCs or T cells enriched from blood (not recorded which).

CDR3 sequence (DNA): TGTGCCAGCAGGGACAGGGGGCGCCCCTACACCTTC. Translating it yields CASRDRGRPYTF. This chain uses TRBV28 with TRBJ1-2; TRBD1 aligns across 11 bases. Looked up from germline, CDR1 is MDHEN and CDR2 is SYDVKM. The CDR3 sequence is 12 residues long. V shed 6 bases and J 10 bases; nucleotides not matched to a gene: 4.